Shown below are 32 T cell receptor beta chains from a single sample sequenced in a study of cytomegalovirus exposure and HLA in healthy donors. PCR amplification relied on 60 Vbeta primers (plus 13 Jbeta primers). Using immunoSEQ multiplex PCR, the repertoire was profiled, and TCRdb retains in-frame clones only, with some absent. The data hold 160,000 or so clones, with roughly 85% observed a single time. Sequenced material: PBMCs. The receptors were gathered from a woman between 18 and 29 years old in good health and CMV-seronegative.

This chain links TRBV28 with TRBJ2-7; TRBD2 might be the D (6 bases). The germline CDR1 and CDR2 sequences are MDHEN and SYDVKM. The CDR3 sequence is 13 residues long. The ends were cut back, 4 bases at V and 4 bases at J, with 11 bases in the middle. The CDR3 region has the DNA TGTGCCAGCAGTTGGGCGGGGAAGTACGAGCAGTACTTC. Amino acids: CASSWAGKYEQYF. The full variable domain, with the rest looked up from reference TRBV28 and TRBJ2-7, is DVKVTQSSRYLVKRTGEKVFLECVQDMDHENMFWYRQDPGLGLRLIYFSYDVKMKEKGDIPEGYSVSREKKERFSLILESASTNQTSMYLCASSWAGKYEQYFGPGTRLTVT.

The chain joins TRBV6-1 to TRBJ2-3; 11 bases are a match to TRBD2. V trimming: 6 bases; J trimming: 3 bases; junction bases outside the gene matches: 2. The CDR3 length is 14 residues. Germline values: CDR1 MNHNS, CDR2 SASEGT. The CDR3 loop is CASSWTSGTDTQYF. The CDR3 nucleotides are TGTGCCAGCAGCTGGACTAGCGGGACAGATACGCAGTATTTT.

In regard to this clone: The junction departs from germline at one end; a sequencing error may be responsible. The J gene is TRBJ1-2, the V gene TRBV7-9, with D maybe TRBD1 (6 bases). The germline V gene encodes CDR1 SEHNR and CDR2 FQNEAQ (reference sequence). The CDR3 covers 14 residues. CDR3 region: CSSSRDQGNYGYTF. CDR3 DNA sequence: TGTTCCAGCAGTCGAGACCAGGGGAACTATGGCTACACCTTC.

The table lists this clone with a count of one. This chain uses TRBV2 with TRBJ1-5; D may be TRBD1 (6 bases). CDR1 is SNHLY, CDR2 FYNNEI, per germline. The CDR3 spans 18 residues. V was clipped by 5 bases and J by 0 bases, with 20 bases between them. The CDR3 here is CASSPRASGGYSNQPQHF. The CDR3 DNA is TGTGCCAGCAGTCCACGGGCCTCGGGGGGCTATAGCAATCAGCCCCAGCATTTT. Together with reference TRBV2 and TRBJ1-5, the CDR3 gives the full variable domain: EPEVTQTPSHQVTQMGQEVILRCVPISNHLYFYWYRQILGQKVEFLVSFYNNEISEKSEIFDDQFSVERPDGSNFTLKIRSTKLEDSAMYFCASSPRASGGYSNQPQHFGDGTRLSIL.

This chain connects TRBV7-9 to TRBJ1-5, with D perhaps TRBD1 (6 bases). The CDR3 extends over 15 amino acids. V lost 3 bases, J lost 3 bases, and 12 bases lay in between. From germline, CDR1 is SEHNR and CDR2 FQNEAQ (reference sequence). For the CDR3, the DNA is TGTGCCAGCAGCTTGGGGCAGGGGTCCAATCAGCCCCAGCATTTT. This gives the protein CASSLGQGSNQPQHF.

This chain uses TRBV2 with TRBJ2-2; 11 bases are a match to TRBD2. J gave up 5 bases and V 4 bases, and 3 bases lay outside the gene matches. The CDR3 is 15 amino acids. CDR1 is SNHLY, CDR2 FYNNEI, per germline. DNA of the CDR3: TGTGCCAGCAGTGCCCTAGCGGGAGGAACCGGGGAGCTGTTTTTT. This encodes CASSALAGGTGELFF.

This chain connects TRBV5-1 to TRBJ2-2; no clear D gene. This CDR3 region has 15 residues. V was clipped by 2 bases and J by 5 bases, with 13 bases between them. Germline CDR1 reads SGHRS; CDR2 reads YFSETQ. The CDR3 loop reads CASSFEVLGTGELFF. In DNA form, the CDR3 reads TGCGCCAGCAGCTTTGAGGTTCTCGGGACCGGGGAGCTGTTTTTT. The full variable domain, rest sourced from reference TRBV5-1 and TRBJ2-2, is KAGVTQTPRYLIKTRGQQVTLSCSPISGHRSVSWYQQTPGQGLQFLFEYFSETQRNKGNFPGRFSGRQFSNSRSEMNVSTLELGDSALYLCASSFEVLGTGELFFGEGSRLTVL.

The chain uses TRBV2 and TRBJ2-1, with D perhaps TRBD1 (6 bases). CDR3 size: 15 residues. Trimming took 6 bases from V and 5 from J, leaving 17 bases between them. Germline CDR1 and CDR2: SNHLY and FYNNEI. CDR3 protein: CASRRLREGDNEQFF. The DNA of the CDR3 is TGTGCCAGCAGGCGACTAAGAGAGGGGGACAATGAGCAGTTCTTC.

The CDR3 is CASDIGLNSNQPQHF. The CDR3 nucleotides are TGTGCCAGTGACATTGGCCTAAATAGCAATCAGCCCCAGCATTTT. The chain couples TRBV19 to TRBJ1-5, with no clear D. This CDR3 contains 15 residues. V was pared by 8 bases and J by 0 bases, with 14 bases between. The V gene's germline CDR1 is LNHDA and CDR2 SQIVND (reference sequence). Combining the CDR3 with reference TRBV19 and TRBJ1-5 gives the whole variable domain DGGITQSPKYLFRKEGQNVTLSCEQNLNHDAMYWYRQDPGQGLRLIYYSQIVNDFQKGDIAEGYSVSREKKESFPLTVTSAQKNPTAFYLCASDIGLNSNQPQHFGDGTRLSIL.

The V call is TRBV5-8, the J call TRBJ2-3; 9 bases are shared with TRBD1. V lost 8 bases and J lost 3; bases outside the gene matches: 7. There are 14 residues in the CDR3. Per germline, CDR1 SGHTS and CDR2 YDEGEE. The CDR3: CASSRDRVTDTQYF. DNA for the CDR3: TGTGCCAGTAGCCGGGACAGGGTGACAGATACGCAGTATTTT. The whole variable domain, filled in from reference TRBV5-8 and TRBJ2-3, reads EAGVTQSPTHLIKTRGQQATLRCSPISGHTSVYWYQQALGLGLQFLLWYDEGEERNRGNFPPRFSGRQFPNYSSELNVNALELEDSALYLCASSRDRVTDTQYFGPGTRLTVL.

This clone was seen a handful of times. V is TRBV2 and J is TRBJ1-1; TRBD1 might be the D (6 bases). Germline V gene lookup returns CDR1 SNHLY and CDR2 FYNNEI. The CDR3 is 16 residues long. V lost 5 bases, J lost 0 bases, and 16 bases lay in between. The chain's CDR3 is CASSHPRQGMNTEAFF. CDR3 nucleotide sequence: TGTGCCAGCAGTCACCCCCGTCAGGGGATGAACACTGAAGCTTTCTTT.

This clone was recorded once. The rearrangement joins TRBV4-2 to TRBJ2-7, with a weak D call TRBD1 (5 bases). CDR3 size: 15 residues. The V gene lost 3 bases and the J gene lost 0 bases, with 12 bases spanning the gap. The germline CDR1 and CDR2 sequences are LGHNA and YNFKEQ. CDR3 DNA: TGTGCCAGCAGCCACTCCCTGGGGCTCTCCTACGAGCAGTACTTC. Amino acids: CASSHSLGLSYEQYF.

This chain joins TRBV5-1 and TRBJ1-1; 8 nucleotides line up with TRBD1. The CDR3 loop spans 14 amino acids. CDR1 and CDR2 (germline): SGHRS, YFSETQ. The V gene end was trimmed by 4 bases and the J gene end by 4 bases; junction bases not matched to a gene: 6. The CDR3 DNA follows: TGCGCCAGCAGCGGGGCAGACAGGGGCACTGAAGCTTTCTTT. It encodes CASSGADRGTEAFF.

This chain connects TRBV5-1 to TRBJ2-7; D possibly corresponds to TRBD2 (6 bases). Trimming stripped 2 bases from V and 6 bases from J, with 18 bases between. CDR1 and CDR2 from the germline V gene are SGHRS and YFSETQ. CDR3 size: 15 residues. The CDR3 DNA is TGCGCCAGCAGCTTAGGAGGGAATTTACGCGGCGAGCAGTACTTC. Translated, it gives CASSLGGNLRGEQYF.

This clone has only one observation. This chain links TRBV7-9 with TRBJ2-1, with 8 nucleotides matching TRBD2. V lost 0 bases, J lost 4 bases, and 8 bases stayed unmatched. The CDR3 spans 17 residues. CDR1 and CDR2 from the germline V gene are SEHNR and FQNEAQ (reference sequence). CDR3 sequence reads: CASSLAGRGARYNEQFF. The CDR3 DNA reads TGTGCCAGCAGCTTAGCTGGGCGGGGGGCCAGGTACAATGAGCAGTTCTTC. Full variable domain (outside the CDR3, taken from reference TRBV7-9 and TRBJ2-1): DTGVSQNPRHKITKRGQNVTFRCDPISEHNRLYWYRQTLGQGPEFLTYFQNEAQLEKSRLLSDRFSAERPKGSFSTLEIQRTEQGDSAMYLCASSLAGRGARYNEQFFGPGTRLTVL.

The chain recombines TRBV18 with TRBJ2-7; D uncertain. V lost 0 bases, J lost 7 bases, and 10 bases lay in between. CDR1 and CDR2 from the germline V gene are KGHSH and LQKENI. This CDR3 is built from 13 residues. The CDR3 region has the DNA TGTGCCAGCTCACCACCGAGCAGGTCGGAGCAGTACTTC. It is translated as CASSPPSRSEQYF.

V usage is TRBV18 and J usage is TRBJ2-2, with TRBD1 matching over 7 bases. Germline CDR1 reads KGHSH; CDR2 reads LQKENI. With V trimmed by 3 bases and J by 6 bases, 10 bases remained unmatched. This CDR3 comprises 16 residues. Written as DNA, the CDR3 is TGTGCCAGCTCACCGACAGCAGGGGGACGTTCCGGGGAGCTGTTTTTT. Protein: CASSPTAGGRSGELFF.

V gene TRBV7-2 combines with J gene TRBJ2-3; D possibly corresponds to TRBD2 (6 bases). V was clipped by 5 bases and J by 11 bases, with 20 bases between them. CDR1 and CDR2 (germline): SGHTA, FQGNSA. This CDR3 is 14 amino acids long. CDR3 amino acids: CASSPRGDSGEQYF. The CDR3 nucleotides read TGTGCCAGCAGCCCTAGAGGGGACTCCGGTGAGCAGTATTTT.

This clone was detected only once. Germline and junction disagree at one end, which may indicate a read error. The rearrangement uses TRBV7-7 and TRBJ1-5; D might be TRBD1 (5 bases). The CDR3 is made up of 15 amino acids. Germline-derived CDR1 and CDR2 are SSHAT and FNYEAQ (reference sequence). CDR3 nucleotide sequence: TGTGCTAGCAGCCCCACAGGTTATAGCAATCAGCCCCAGCATTTT. The encoded protein is CASSPTGYSNQPQHF.

The gene calls are TRBV13 and TRBJ2-2, with D possibly matching TRBD1 (5 bases). V was trimmed by 2 bases and J by 6 bases, leaving 16 bases between them. The CDR3 loop spans 16 amino acids. Germline assignment: CDR1 PRHDT and CDR2 FYEKMQ (reference sequence). CDR3 sequence (DNA): TGTGCCAGCAGCTTAAAGTCAGGGCGATGGTCCGGGGAGCTGTTTTTT. This encodes CASSLKSGRWSGELFF.

This chain connects TRBV7-8 to TRBJ2-7, with 8 bases aligning to TRBD2. The CDR3 has 13 amino acids. J gave up 4 bases and V 11 bases, and 10 bases lay outside the gene matches. Germline lookup yields CDR1 SGHVS and CDR2 FQNEAQ. The CDR3 loop is CAPSGGVGYEQYF. CDR3 sequence (DNA): TGTGCCCCCTCGGGGGGGGTGGGGTACGAGCAGTACTTC.

The V call is TRBV4-1, the J call TRBJ2-7; 10 bases map to TRBD2. CDR3 size: 15 residues. Germline-derived CDR1 and CDR2 are MGHRA and YSYEKL. J lost 0 bases, V lost 6 bases, and 5 bases had no gene match. The CDR3, as DNA: TGCGCCAGCAGTCTCACTAGCGGGAACTCCTACGAGCAGTACTTC. This codes for CASSLTSGNSYEQYF.

J is TRBJ1-1 and V is TRBV28, with a weak D call TRBD1 (6 bases). This CDR3 has 18 amino acids. The germline V gene has CDR1 MDHEN and CDR2 SYDVKM. V was pared by 4 bases and J by 4 bases, with 25 bases between. CDR3 sequence (DNA): TGTGCCAGCAGTTCTCGATGGGGGCAGGCTGAAGGAAGCACTGAAGCTTTCTTT. Its translation is CASSSRWGQAEGSTEAFF.

The rearrangement joins TRBV28 to TRBJ1-4; D might be TRBD1 (5 bases). Germline V CDR1 and CDR2: MDHEN, SYDVKM. CDR3 size: 16 residues. The V end lost 5 bases, the J end lost 4 bases, and 17 bases lay between the germline ends. This CDR3 reads CASSVVGGAFNEKLFF. The DNA for the CDR3 is TGTGCCAGCAGTGTGGTGGGCGGGGCATTTAATGAAAAACTGTTTTTT.

V usage is TRBV5-4 and J usage is TRBJ1-2, with TRBD1 matching 8 bases. The CDR3 consists of 13 residues. The ends lost 7 bases at V and 4 bases at J; junction bases unmatched: 6. CDR1 is SGHNT and CDR2 is YYREEE in the germline V gene (reference sequence). In DNA form, the CDR3 reads TGTGCCAGCGCTCTAGACAGGGGCTATGGCTACACCTTC. It codes for CASALDRGYGYTF.

V gene TRBV29-1 combines with J gene TRBJ1-2; TRBD1 matches at 8 bases. J lost 8 bases, V lost 2 bases, and 10 bases had no gene match. CDR1 and CDR2 from the germline V gene are SQVTM and ANQGSEA. The CDR3 is 14 residues long. The CDR3 sequence: CSVEPRTGPRGYTF. CDR3 nucleotide sequence: TGCAGCGTTGAACCGAGGACAGGGCCTCGGGGCTACACCTTC.

The J gene is TRBJ1-5, the V gene TRBV4-1; D is possibly TRBD1 (6 bases). Per the germline V gene, CDR1 is MGHRA and CDR2 is YSYEKL. There are 17 residues in the CDR3. Between the trimmed V and J ends, which lost 5 bases and 2 bases, there was a span of 19 bases. CDR3 DNA sequence: TGCGCCAGCAGCGATCACAGGGTAGGGGTAGGCAATCAGCCCCAGCATTTT. It encodes CASSDHRVGVGNQPQHF.

The CDR3 sequence is CATSRGVGQGADEQFF. DNA of the CDR3: TGTGCCACCAGCAGAGGCGTGGGACAGGGGGCTGATGAGCAGTTCTTC. The V and J genes are TRBV15 and TRBJ2-1, with TRBD1 identical over 12 bases. The CDR3 length is 16 residues. Germline V gene lookup returns CDR1 LNHNV and CDR2 YYDKDF (reference sequence). The V and J ends lost 1 base and 8 bases, in that order; junction bases with no gene match: 6.

The chain employs TRBV13 and TRBJ1-5; D call uncertain. The CDR3 extends over 14 amino acids. Looked up from germline, CDR1 is PRHDT and CDR2 is FYEKMQ (reference sequence). The V gene lost 2 bases and the J gene lost 11 bases, with 16 bases spanning the gap. DNA for the CDR3: TGTGCCAGCAGCTTATTCGGTTCCCTCGGGACCCAGCATTTT. Translated: CASSLFGSLGTQHF.

The CDR3 is CASSEQGIPEAFF. CDR3 nucleotide sequence: TGCGCCAGCAGCGAACAGGGGATACCTGAAGCTTTCTTT. The chain is built from TRBV5-1 and TRBJ1-1, with 7 bases aligning to TRBD1. The CDR3 runs to 13 residues. V lost 4 bases to trimming and J lost 6 bases; unmatched junction nucleotides: 6. Per germline, CDR1 SGHRS and CDR2 YFSETQ.

The chain employs TRBV5-4 and TRBJ2-4; no clear D. The CDR3 runs to 13 residues. V gave up 2 bases and J gave up 8 bases, with 11 bases separating them. CDR1 SGHNT and CDR2 YYREEE come from the germline V gene (reference sequence). This CDR3 reads CASSLPPQDIQYF. CDR3 bases: TGTGCCAGCAGCTTACCACCGCAGGACATTCAGTACTTC.

This clone occurred once. The chain carries TRBV7-2 and TRBJ2-1; 8 nucleotides line up with TRBD2. In germline, CDR1 is SGHTA, CDR2 FQGNSA. The CDR3 runs 15 residues. V lost 6 bases and J lost 6; bases outside the gene matches: 10. This CDR3 reads CASSLAGGATNEQFF. In DNA, the CDR3 is TGTGCCAGCAGTCTCGCCGGGGGGGCCACCAATGAGCAGTTCTTC.